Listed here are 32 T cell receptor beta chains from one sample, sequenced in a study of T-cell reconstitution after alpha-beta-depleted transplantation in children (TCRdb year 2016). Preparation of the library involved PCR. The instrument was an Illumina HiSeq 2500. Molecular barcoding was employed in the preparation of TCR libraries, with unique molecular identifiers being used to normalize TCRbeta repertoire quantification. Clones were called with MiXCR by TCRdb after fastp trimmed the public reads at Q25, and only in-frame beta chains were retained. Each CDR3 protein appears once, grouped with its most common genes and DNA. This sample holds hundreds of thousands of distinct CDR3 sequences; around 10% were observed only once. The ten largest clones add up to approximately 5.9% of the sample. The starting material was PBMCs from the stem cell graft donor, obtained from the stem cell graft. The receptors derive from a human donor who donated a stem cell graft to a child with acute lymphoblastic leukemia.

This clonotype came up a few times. CDR3 loop: CASSQQGAGNTIYF. In DNA, the CDR3 is TGTGCCAGCAGCCAACAGGGGGCTGGAAACACCATATATTTT. This rearrangement joins TRBV7-8 to TRBJ1-3; 8 bases agree with TRBD1. Trimming removed 5 bases from V and 2 bases from J; junction bases left unmatched: 2. The V gene's germline CDR1 is SGHVS and CDR2 FQNEAQ. This CDR3 has 14 amino acids.

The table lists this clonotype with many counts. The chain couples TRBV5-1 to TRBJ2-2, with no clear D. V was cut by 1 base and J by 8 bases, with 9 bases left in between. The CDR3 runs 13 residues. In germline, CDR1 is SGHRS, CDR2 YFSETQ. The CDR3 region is CASSLYLDGELFF. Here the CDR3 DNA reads TGCGCCAGCAGCTTGTACCTGGATGGGGAGCTGTTTTTT.

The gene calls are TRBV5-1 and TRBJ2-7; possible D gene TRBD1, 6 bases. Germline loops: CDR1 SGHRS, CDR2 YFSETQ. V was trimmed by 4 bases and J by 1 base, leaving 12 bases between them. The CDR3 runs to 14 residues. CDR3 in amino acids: CASSKGQPSYEQYF. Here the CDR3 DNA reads TGCGCCAGCAGCAAAGGACAGCCATCCTACGAGCAGTACTTC.

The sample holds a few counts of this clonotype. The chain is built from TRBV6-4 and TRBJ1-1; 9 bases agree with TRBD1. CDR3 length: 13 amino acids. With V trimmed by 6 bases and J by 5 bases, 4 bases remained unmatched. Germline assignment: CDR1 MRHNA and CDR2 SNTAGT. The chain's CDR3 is CASRDRGGTEAFF. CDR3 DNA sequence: TGTGCCAGCAGGGACAGGGGAGGAACTGAAGCTTTCTTT.

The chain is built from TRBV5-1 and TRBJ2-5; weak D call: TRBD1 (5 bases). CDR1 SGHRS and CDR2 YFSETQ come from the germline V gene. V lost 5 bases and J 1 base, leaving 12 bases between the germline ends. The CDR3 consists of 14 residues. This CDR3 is CASRAGPSQETQYF. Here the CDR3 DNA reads TGCGCCAGCAGGGCAGGGCCCTCCCAAGAGACCCAGTACTTC.

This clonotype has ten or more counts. The CDR3 DNA reads as TGCAGTGCTGTCGCTCGGGGACTAGCGGGGCCCTACGAGCAGTACTTC. It is translated as CSAVARGLAGPYEQYF. This chain links TRBV20-1 with TRBJ2-7; TRBD2 aligns across 13 bases. Germline assignment: CDR1 DFQATT and CDR2 SNEGSKA (reference sequence). V was clipped by 5 bases and J by 2 bases; unmatched bases: 9. There are 16 residues in the CDR3.

The CDR3 DNA reads TGTGCCAGCAGGGACCACTATGGCTACACCTTC. It is translated as CASRDHYGYTF. This chain links TRBV6-6 with TRBJ1-2; no clear D gene. Trimming took 6 bases from V and 3 from J, leaving 5 bases between them. The length of the CDR3 is 11 residues. Germline V gene data show CDR1 as MNHNY and CDR2 as SVGAGI (reference sequence).

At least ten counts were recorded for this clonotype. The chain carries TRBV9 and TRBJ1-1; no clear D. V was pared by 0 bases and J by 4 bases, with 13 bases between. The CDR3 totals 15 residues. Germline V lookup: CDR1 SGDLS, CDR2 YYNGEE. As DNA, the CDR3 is TGTGCCAGCAGCGTAGATTGGGTTACGGGCACTGAAGCTTTCTTT. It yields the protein CASSVDWVTGTEAFF.

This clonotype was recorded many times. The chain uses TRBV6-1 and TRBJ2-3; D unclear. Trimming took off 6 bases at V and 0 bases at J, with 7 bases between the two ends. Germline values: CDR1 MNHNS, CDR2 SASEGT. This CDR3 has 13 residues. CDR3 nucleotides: TGTGCCAGCAGCACCGTTAGCACAGATACGCAGTATTTT. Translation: CASSTVSTDTQYF.

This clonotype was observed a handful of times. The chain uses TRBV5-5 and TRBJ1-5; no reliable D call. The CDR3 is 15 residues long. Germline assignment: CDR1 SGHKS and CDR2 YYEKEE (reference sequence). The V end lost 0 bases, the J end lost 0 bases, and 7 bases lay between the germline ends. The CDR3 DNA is TGTGCCAGCAGCTTGGCCGGAAATAGCAATCAGCCCCAGCATTTT. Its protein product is CASSLAGNSNQPQHF.

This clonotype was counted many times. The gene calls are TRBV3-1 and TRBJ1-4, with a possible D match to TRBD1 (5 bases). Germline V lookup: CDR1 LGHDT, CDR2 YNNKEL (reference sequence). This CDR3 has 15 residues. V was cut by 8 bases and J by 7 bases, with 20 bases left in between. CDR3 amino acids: CASRGTRTFGEKLFF. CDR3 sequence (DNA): TGTGCCAGCCGCGGGACTCGGACATTTGGTGAAAAACTGTTTTTT.

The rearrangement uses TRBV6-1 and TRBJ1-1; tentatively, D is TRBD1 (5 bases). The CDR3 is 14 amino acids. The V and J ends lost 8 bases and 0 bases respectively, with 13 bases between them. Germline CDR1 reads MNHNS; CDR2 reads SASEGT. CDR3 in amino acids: CASWVGRVNTEAFF. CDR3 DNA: TGTGCCAGCTGGGTGGGACGGGTGAACACTGAAGCTTTCTTT.

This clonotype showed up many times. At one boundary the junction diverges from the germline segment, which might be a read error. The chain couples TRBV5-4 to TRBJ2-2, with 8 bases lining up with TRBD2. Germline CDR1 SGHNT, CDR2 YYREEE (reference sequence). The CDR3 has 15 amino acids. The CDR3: CASTLGSGGTGELFF. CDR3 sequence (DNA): TGTGCCAGCACCTTGGGAAGCGGGGGCACCGGGGAGCTGTTTTTT.

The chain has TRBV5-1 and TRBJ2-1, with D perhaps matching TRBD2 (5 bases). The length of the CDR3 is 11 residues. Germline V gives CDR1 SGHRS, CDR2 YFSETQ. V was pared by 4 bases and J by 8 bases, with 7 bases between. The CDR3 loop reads CASSKGDEQFF. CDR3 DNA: TGCGCCAGCAGCAAGGGAGATGAGCAGTTCTTC.

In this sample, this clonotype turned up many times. The CDR3 nucleotides are TGCAGTGCTGAGGGATCCGCGAACACCGGGGAGCTGTTTTTT. Translation gives CSAEGSANTGELFF. V gene TRBV20-1 combines with J gene TRBJ2-2; perhaps TRBD2 as D (5 bases). The germline V gene encodes CDR1 DFQATT and CDR2 SNEGSKA (reference sequence). Trimming took off 5 bases at V and 0 bases at J, with 10 bases between the two ends. The CDR3 is made up of 14 amino acids.

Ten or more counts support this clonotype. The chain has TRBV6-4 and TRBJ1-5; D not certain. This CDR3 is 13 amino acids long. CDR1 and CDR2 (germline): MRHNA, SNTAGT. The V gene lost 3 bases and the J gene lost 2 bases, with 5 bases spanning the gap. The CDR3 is CASSEAGNQPQHF. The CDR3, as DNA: TGTGCCAGCAGTGAGGCTGGCAATCAGCCCCAGCATTTT.

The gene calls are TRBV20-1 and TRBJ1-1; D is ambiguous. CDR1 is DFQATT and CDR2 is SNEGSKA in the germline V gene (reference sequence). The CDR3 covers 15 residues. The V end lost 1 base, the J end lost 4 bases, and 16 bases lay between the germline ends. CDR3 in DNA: TGCAGTGCTAGAGTTAGGAACACGGATCCCACTGAAGCTTTCTTT. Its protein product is CSARVRNTDPTEAFF.

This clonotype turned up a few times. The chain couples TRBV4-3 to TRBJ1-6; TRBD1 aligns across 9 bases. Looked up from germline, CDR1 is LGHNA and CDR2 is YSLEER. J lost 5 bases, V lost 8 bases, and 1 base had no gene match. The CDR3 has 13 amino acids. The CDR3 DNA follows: TGCGCCAGCCGGGACAGGGATAATTCACCCCTCCACTTT. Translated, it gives CASRDRDNSPLHF.

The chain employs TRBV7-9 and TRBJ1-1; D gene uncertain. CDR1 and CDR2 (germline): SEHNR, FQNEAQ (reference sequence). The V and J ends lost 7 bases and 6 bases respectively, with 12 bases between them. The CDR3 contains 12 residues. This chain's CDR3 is CASTWVGPEAFF. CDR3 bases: TGTGCCAGCACCTGGGTTGGACCTGAAGCTTTCTTT.

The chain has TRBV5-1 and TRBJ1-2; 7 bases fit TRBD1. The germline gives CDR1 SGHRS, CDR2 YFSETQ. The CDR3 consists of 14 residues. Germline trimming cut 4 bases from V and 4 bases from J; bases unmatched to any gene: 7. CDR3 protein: CASSAGQTLYGYTF. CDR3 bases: TGCGCCAGCAGCGCGGGACAGACCCTCTATGGCTACACCTTC.

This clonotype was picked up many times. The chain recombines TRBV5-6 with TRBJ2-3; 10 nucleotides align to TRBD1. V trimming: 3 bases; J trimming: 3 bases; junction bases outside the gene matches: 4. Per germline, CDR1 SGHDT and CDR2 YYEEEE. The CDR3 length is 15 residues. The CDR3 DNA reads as TGTGCCAGCAGCTCCCCGGGACAGGGGACAGATACGCAGTATTTT. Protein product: CASSSPGQGTDTQYF.

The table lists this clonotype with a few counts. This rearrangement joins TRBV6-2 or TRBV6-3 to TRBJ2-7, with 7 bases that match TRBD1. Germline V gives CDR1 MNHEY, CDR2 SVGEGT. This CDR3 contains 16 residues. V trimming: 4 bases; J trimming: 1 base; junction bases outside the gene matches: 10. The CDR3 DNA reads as TGTGCCAGCAGTTCCCTACGACGGGACAGATCCTACGAGCAGTACTTC. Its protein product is CASSSLRRDRSYEQYF.

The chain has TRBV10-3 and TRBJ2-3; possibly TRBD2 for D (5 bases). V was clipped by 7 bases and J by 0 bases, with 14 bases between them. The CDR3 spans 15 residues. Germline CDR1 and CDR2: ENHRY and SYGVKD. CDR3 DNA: TGTGCCATCACCTCGAGGGAGATCAGCACAGATACGCAGTATTTT. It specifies CAITSREISTDTQYF.

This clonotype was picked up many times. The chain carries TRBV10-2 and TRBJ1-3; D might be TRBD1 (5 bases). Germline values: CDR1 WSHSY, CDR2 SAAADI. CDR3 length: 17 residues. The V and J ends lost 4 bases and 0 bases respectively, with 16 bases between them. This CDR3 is CASSVGTQAGSGNTIYF. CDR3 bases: TGCGCCAGCAGTGTCGGGACTCAAGCGGGCTCTGGAAACACCATATATTTT.

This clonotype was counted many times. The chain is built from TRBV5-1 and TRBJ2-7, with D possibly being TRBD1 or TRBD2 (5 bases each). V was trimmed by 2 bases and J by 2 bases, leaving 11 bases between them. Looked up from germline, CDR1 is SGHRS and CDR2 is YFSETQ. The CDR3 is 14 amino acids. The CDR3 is CASSFSGGAYEQYF. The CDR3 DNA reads TGCGCCAGCAGCTTCTCTGGGGGTGCCTACGAGCAGTACTTC.

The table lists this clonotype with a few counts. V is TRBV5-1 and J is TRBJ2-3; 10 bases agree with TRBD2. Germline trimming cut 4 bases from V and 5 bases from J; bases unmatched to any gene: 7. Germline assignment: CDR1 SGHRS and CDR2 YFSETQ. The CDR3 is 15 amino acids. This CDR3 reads CASSRSGGVIDTQYF. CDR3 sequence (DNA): TGCGCCAGCAGCCGAAGCGGGGGGGTCATAGATACGCAGTATTTT.

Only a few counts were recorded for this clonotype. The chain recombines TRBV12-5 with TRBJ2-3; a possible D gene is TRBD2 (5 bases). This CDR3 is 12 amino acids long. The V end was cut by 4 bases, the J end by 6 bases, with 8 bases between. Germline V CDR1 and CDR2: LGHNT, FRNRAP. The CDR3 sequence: CASGSRVDTQYF. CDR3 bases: TGTGCTAGTGGTTCGCGGGTGGATACGCAGTATTTT.

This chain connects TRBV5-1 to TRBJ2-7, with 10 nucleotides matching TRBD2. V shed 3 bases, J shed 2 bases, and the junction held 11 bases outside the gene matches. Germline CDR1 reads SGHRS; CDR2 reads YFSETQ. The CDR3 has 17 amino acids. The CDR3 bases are TGCGCCAGCAGCTCTGAGCTCCTGAGCGGGGGGGCCTACGAGCAGTACTTC. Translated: CASSSELLSGGAYEQYF.

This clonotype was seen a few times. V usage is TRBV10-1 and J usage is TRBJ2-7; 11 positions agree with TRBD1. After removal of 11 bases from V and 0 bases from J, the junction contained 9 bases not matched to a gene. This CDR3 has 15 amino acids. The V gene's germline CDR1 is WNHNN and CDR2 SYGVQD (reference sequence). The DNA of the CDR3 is TGCGCCGCCCTGTTGGGGACAGGGGGCTCCTACGAGCAGTACTTC. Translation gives CAALLGTGGSYEQYF.

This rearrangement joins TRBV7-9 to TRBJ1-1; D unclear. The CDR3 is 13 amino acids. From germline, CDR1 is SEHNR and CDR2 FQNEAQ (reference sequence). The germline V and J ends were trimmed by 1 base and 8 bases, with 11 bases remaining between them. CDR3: CASSLGVEQEAFF. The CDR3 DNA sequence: TGTGCCAGCAGCTTAGGGGTAGAACAAGAAGCTTTCTTT.

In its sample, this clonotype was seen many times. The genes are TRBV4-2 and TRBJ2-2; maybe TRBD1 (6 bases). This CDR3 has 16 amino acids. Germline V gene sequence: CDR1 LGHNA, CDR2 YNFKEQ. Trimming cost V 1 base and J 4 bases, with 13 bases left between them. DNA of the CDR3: TGTGCCAGCAGCCAAGGACTGGGGGCGGGCACCGGGGAGCTGTTTTTT. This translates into CASSQGLGAGTGELFF.

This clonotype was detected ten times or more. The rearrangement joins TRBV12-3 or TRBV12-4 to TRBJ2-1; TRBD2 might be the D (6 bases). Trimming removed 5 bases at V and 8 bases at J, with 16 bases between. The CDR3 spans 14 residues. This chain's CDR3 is CASSLRLGGDEQFF. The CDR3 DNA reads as TGTGCCAGCAGTCTTAGACTGGGCGGGGATGAGCAGTTCTTC.